This T cell receptor beta chain was recorded in a study of T cells in Graves' hyperthyroidism and ophthalmopathy. In the study overall: Blood was drawn when the patient was first diagnosed and still untreated. Study-wide points: A 13 V-J model separated ophthalmopathy from stable hyperthyroidism. The model foresaw ophthalmopathy a median roughly 6 months prior to onset.

This clonotype was counted many times. Its specificity is unknown. TCR beta CDR3 regions were amplified from RNA transcripts. During a first-round RT-PCR of the TCR CDR3, the HTBI primer set was used. TCRdb processed the multiplex PCR reads anew with MiXCR; each CDR3 protein has one entry. The sample has some 760,000 distinct CDR3 sequences, around 15% seen once; the top ten hold about 9.4%. Looked up from germline, CDR1 is LGHDT and CDR2 is YNNKEL (reference sequence). Trimming shortened V by 7 bases and J by 0 bases, and 16 bases separated the two germline ends. This CDR3 has 16 amino acids. This sequence was found in a woman aged 18-29 years with Graves' hyperthyroidism. The source material was blood. The chain combines TRBV3-1 with TRBJ2-1; D possibly uses TRBD1 or TRBD2 (5 bases each). CDR3 DNA: TGTGCCAGCAAGGGGACGCCTCGGGGCTCCTACAATGAGCAGTTCTTC. This sequence encodes CASKGTPRGSYNEQFF.